The source of this T cell receptor beta chain is a study of blood T cell repertoires in COVID-19 (dated by TCRdb to 2018 to 2021). Turning to the overall study: The collaborator samples originated in the United States, Italy and Spain and spanned the acute and convalescent phases of COVID-19. Deeply sampled blood TCRbeta repertoires from subjects exposed to, actively infected with, or recovered from COVID-19 were included in the dataset. The material from the prospective study consisted of cDNA or gDNA derived from T cells, B-cell-depleted T cells, or PBMCs. The samples were drawn from two sources: the first 160 participants of the ongoing ImmuneRACE study, and 1,000 to 1,500 subjects contributed by 6 global collaborators. The sample metadata nearly always contained a de-identified subject ID, COVID-19 status, age in years and sex. The repertoires were made available in a free public database intended to serve as a resource for research on the immune response to SARS-CoV-2. Where available, HLA class I and class II types were taken from metadata supplied by the sample provider and were not determined by assay-based typing. Study-level results and caveats: The amount of clinical and demographic metadata varied by source and participant and was provided uncurated.

Collaborating institutions collected whole blood in K2EDTA tubes following their own protocols. For TCRbeta analysis, collaborators shipped samples in one of three forms: frozen whole blood, isolated PBMCs, or DNA extracted from either of those sample types. A few counts support this clone. Its antigen is currently not known. Base qualities are not recorded, but no much larger clone differs from it by a single base. The immunoSEQ Assay, a bias-controlled multiplex PCR, was used to amplify TCRbeta CDR3 regions from genomic DNA. Per the source publication's procedure: The number of nucleated cells in each sample was estimated from the amplification of reference gene primers within the assay. To quantify the absolute abundance of each unique TCRbeta CDR3 rearrangement, sequence reads were collapsed and filtered. For each sample, productive Simpson clonality was calculated by taking the square root of Simpson's diversity index across productive rearrangements. Held by TCRdb, this immuneACCESS table contains in-frame sequences only and omits some clones. Under half of the omission traces to an unresolved V gene where checked; the cause of the rest is unknown. V and J calls and clone size are copied from that table; D and trimming were computed from the DNA. For this sample the table gives about 76,000 clones, of which around 88% were detected only once. Of the sample, more than 10% falls within the top ten clones.

Ends trimmed: V by 2 bases, J by 0 bases; bases unmatched to a gene: 9. From the cysteine up to the phenylalanine, the CDR3 has a length of 18 residues. The only DNA kept is the CDR3, 54 bases in frame from the first base. The sample taken for sequencing was peripheral blood. The receptor chain draws on TRBV23-1 and TRBJ1-3, with TRBD1 matching 8 junction bases. TRBV23-1 has ORF status, its function being uncertain. The TCR sequence derives from a human donor in a cohort sampled during active COVID-19. The encoded CDR3 is CASSQPSGQVFSGNTIYF. The DNA sequence is TGCGCCAGCAGTCAACCCTCGGGACAGGTTTTCTCTGGAAACACCATATATTTT.